The TCR beta chain described here comes from a study of OX40 agonist ivuxolimab in advanced cancers. The wider study: Ivuxolimab, an agonistic anti-OX40 (CD134) antibody, was given to patients. Study-level results: Among expanded peripheral T cells, antigen specificity went undetermined. A proportion of nonresponders additionally exhibited low normalized T-cell clonal expansion.

People who had autoimmune disease history or systemic immunosuppression were excluded. Trimming pared 6 bases from V and 1 base from J, leaving 3 bases between. The CDR3 has 11 residues. CDR1 is ENHRY and CDR2 is SYGVKD in the germline V gene. Concerning this clone: The target antigen is unknown.

Profiled with immunoSEQ multiplex PCR; TCRdb holds only in-frame clones, not every one. Among fewer than 100,000 clones listed, more than 80% were seen once. The sequence came from an adult with an advanced solid tumor such as melanoma, head and neck, liver or kidney cancer. The rearrangement uses TRBV10-3 and TRBJ1-1; no clear D. This sample comprised CD4+ or CD8+ T cells sorted from blood, obtained in a trial of the OX40 agonist ivuxolimab. DNA for the CDR3: TGTGCCATCAGGGAGAACACTGAAGCTTTCTTT. Residues: CAIRENTEAFF.